The clone carrying this T cell receptor beta chain was picked up many times. Its antigen is not identified. The data were taken from a study of T cells after posttransplantation cyclophosphamide. Study-level points and caveats: TRB overlap between skin or GI tissue T cells and blood was limited.

Repertoires were generated with immunoSEQ multiplex PCR, while TCRdb's copy carries only in-frame clones and drops some. The sample contains a few thousand clones, none of them singletons. In germline, CDR1 is SEHNR, CDR2 FQNEAQ (reference sequence). The CDR3 consists of 15 residues. Trimming removed 5 bases from V and 4 bases from J; junction bases left unmatched: 5. Cyclophosphamide on days +3 and +4 followed busulfan-fludarabine conditioning and a marrow graft. This TCR came from a female patient between 55 and 75 years old who received an allogeneic stem cell transplant from an unrelated donor, was CMV-positive, and had acute GVHD only. Some T cells may arise from the graft donor. Sequences were derived from PBMCs, sampled after an allogeneic stem cell transplant with post-transplant cyclophosphamide. The chain has TRBV7-9 and TRBJ2-2; 9 bases agree with TRBD1. The CDR3 nucleotides read TGTGCCAGCAGCCTGGACAGGGGATTCACCGGGGAGCTGTTTTTT. Translation gives CASSLDRGFTGELFF.